Following are 8 T cell receptor beta chains from one sample sequenced in a study of T cell responses to AZD1222 COVID-19 vaccine. The protocol was immunoSEQ multiplex PCR, while the TCRdb copy is restricted to in-frame clones and leaves out a portion. The data show around 100,000 clones, over 90% seen once. The sequences come from peripheral blood, collected on day 0 of AZD1222 vaccination. The receptors here all came from an adult in good health.

This rearrangement joins TRBV28 to TRBJ2-5; D call uncertain. With 3 bases removed from V and 0 bases from J, the gap between germline ends came to 5 bases. The germline V gene has CDR1 MDHEN and CDR2 SYDVKM. The CDR3 runs 13 residues. Here the CDR3 reads CASSLGYQETQYF. As DNA, the CDR3 is TGTGCCAGCAGTTTGGGGTACCAAGAGACCCAGTACTTC.

The CDR3: CASSLWRGRETQYF. The CDR3 nucleotides are TGTGCCAGCAGTTTATGGCGGGGAAGAGAGACCCAGTACTTC. The rearrangement uses TRBV27 and TRBJ2-5, with a tentative D call TRBD2 (6 bases). The CDR3 covers 14 residues. Trimming shortened V by 1 base and J by 4 bases, and 10 bases separated the two germline ends. Germline V gene lookup returns CDR1 MNHEY and CDR2 SMNVEV (reference sequence).

This sequence joins TRBV13 and TRBJ1-1; D uncertain. Per the germline V gene, CDR1 is PRHDT and CDR2 is FYEKMQ (reference sequence). The CDR3 is made up of 11 amino acids. V shed 4 bases and J shed 6 bases, with 6 bases lying between them. The CDR3 DNA follows: TGTGCCAGCAGCTGGTCCTCTGAAGCTTTCTTT. Amino acids: CASSWSSEAFF.

The rearrangement joins TRBV4-2 to TRBJ2-4; maybe TRBD1 (5 bases). Germline CDR1 and CDR2: LGHNA and YNFKEQ. The CDR3 covers 17 residues. The V end lost 2 bases, the J end lost 1 base, and 15 bases lay between the germline ends. CDR3 loop: CASSQSGRGGAKNIQYF. As DNA, the CDR3 is TGTGCCAGCAGCCAATCGGGTAGGGGTGGTGCCAAAAACATTCAGTACTTC.

The genes are TRBV28 and TRBJ1-2; D is unresolved. V was pared by 5 bases and J by 0 bases, with 13 bases between. Germline CDR1 reads MDHEN; CDR2 reads SYDVKM. This CDR3 contains 15 residues. The CDR3 here is CASSIGGPPNYGYTF. CDR3 bases: TGTGCCAGCAGTATTGGAGGGCCCCCTAACTATGGCTACACCTTC.

V and J are TRBV2 and TRBJ2-4, with 11 bases fitting TRBD2. There are 15 residues in the CDR3. The trim removed 6 bases at V and 5 bases at J, leaving 6 bases unmatched. Per germline, CDR1 SNHLY and CDR2 FYNNEI. The CDR3 spells CASRRSGLAENIQYF. CDR3 DNA: TGTGCCAGCAGGCGCTCGGGACTAGCGGAAAACATTCAGTACTTC.

This rearrangement joins TRBV6-5 to TRBJ2-7; D gene unclear. Between the trimmed V and J ends, which lost 3 bases and 7 bases, there was a span of 7 bases. Per the germline V gene, CDR1 is MNHEY and CDR2 is SVGAGI. CDR3 length: 11 amino acids. CDR3 region: CASSYYCEQYF. Here the CDR3 DNA reads TGTGCCAGCAGTTATTACTGTGAGCAGTACTTC.

J is TRBJ1-2 and V is TRBV10-3; D gene ambiguous. Germline CDR1 is ENHRY and CDR2 is SYGVKD. The CDR3 is made up of 11 amino acids. V lost 3 bases and J 4 bases, leaving 3 bases between the germline ends. The CDR3 here is CAISDGYGYTF. CDR3 bases: TGTGCCATCAGTGATGGCTATGGCTACACCTTC.